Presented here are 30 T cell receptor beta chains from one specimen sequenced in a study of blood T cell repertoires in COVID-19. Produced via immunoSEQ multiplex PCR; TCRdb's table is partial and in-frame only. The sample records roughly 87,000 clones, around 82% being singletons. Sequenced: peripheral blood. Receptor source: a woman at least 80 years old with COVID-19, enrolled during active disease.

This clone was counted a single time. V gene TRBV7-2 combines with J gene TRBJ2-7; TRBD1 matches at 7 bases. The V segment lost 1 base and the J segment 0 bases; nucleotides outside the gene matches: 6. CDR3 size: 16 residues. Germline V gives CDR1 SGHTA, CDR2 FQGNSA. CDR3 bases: TGTGCCAGCAGCTTAGGGGACAGATCCTTCTCCTACGAGCAGTACTTC. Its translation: CASSLGDRSFSYEQYF.

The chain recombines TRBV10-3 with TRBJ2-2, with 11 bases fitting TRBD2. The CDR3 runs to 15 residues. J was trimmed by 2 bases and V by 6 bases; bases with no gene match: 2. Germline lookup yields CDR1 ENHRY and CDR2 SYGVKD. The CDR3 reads CAIRGLADNTGELFF. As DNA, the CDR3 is TGTGCCATCAGGGGACTAGCGGATAACACCGGGGAGCTGTTTTTT.

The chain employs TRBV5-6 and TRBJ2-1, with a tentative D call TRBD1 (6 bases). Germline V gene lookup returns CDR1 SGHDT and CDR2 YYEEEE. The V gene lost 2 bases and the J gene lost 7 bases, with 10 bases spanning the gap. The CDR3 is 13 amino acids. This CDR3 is CASSFRGGNEQFF. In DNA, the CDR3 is TGTGCCAGCAGCTTCAGGGGTGGGAATGAGCAGTTCTTC. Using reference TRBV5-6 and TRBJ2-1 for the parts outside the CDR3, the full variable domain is DAGVTQSPTHLIKTRGQQVTLRCSPKSGHDTVSWYQQALGQGPQFIFQYYEEEERQRGNFPDRFSGHQFPNYSSELNVNALLLGDSALYLCASSFRGGNEQFFGPGTRLTVL.

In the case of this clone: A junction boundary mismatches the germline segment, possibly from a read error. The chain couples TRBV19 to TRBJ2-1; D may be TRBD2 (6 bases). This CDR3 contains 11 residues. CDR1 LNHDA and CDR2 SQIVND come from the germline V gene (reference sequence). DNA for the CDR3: TGTGCCAGTAGTATGCGGGGAGATAGGATCTTC. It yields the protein CASSMRGDRIF.

The CDR3 DNA reads as TGTGCCAGCAGCTTAAGAGGGAAAAGCGGAAACACCATATATTTT. Its translation is CASSLRGKSGNTIYF. The chain links TRBV7-8 to TRBJ1-3; D call uncertain. V lost 2 bases, J lost 4 bases, and 12 bases lay in between. Germline CDR1 reads SGHVS; CDR2 reads FQNEAQ. The CDR3 has 15 residues.

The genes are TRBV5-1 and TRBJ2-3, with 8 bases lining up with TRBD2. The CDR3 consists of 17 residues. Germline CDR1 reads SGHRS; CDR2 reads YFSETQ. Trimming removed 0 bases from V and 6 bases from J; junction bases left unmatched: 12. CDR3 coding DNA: TGCGCCAGCAGCTTGGATTTGGCGGGAGGCACCTGGGATACGCAGTATTTT. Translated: CASSLDLAGGTWDTQYF.

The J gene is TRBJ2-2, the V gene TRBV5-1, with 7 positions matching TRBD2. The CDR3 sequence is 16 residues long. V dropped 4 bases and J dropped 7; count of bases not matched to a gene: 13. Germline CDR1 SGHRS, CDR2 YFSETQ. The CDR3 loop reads CASSPRRLAEGGELFF. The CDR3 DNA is TGCGCCAGCAGCCCGAGGCGTCTAGCGGAGGGCGGGGAGCTGTTTTTT.

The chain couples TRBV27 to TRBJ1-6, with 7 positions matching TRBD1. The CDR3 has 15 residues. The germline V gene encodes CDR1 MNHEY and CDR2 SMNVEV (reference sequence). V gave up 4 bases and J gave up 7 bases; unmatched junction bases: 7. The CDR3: CASSSPGQPNSPLHF. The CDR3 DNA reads TGTGCCAGCAGTTCGCCGGGACAGCCCAATTCACCCCTCCACTTT.

This chain's CDR3 is CASSRETGSGEQYF. DNA for the CDR3: TGTGCCAGCAGCCGAGAGACAGGGTCGGGCGAGCAGTACTTC. This chain links TRBV7-8 with TRBJ2-7; 7 bases are a match to TRBD1. Germline loops: CDR1 SGHVS, CDR2 FQNEAQ. The CDR3 extends over 14 amino acids. V trimming: 5 bases; J trimming: 6 bases; junction bases outside the gene matches: 10. Variable domain in full (rest from reference TRBV7-8 and TRBJ2-7): GAGVSQSPRYKVAKRGQDVALRCDPISGHVSLFWYQQALGQGPEFLTYFQNEAQLDKSGLPSDRFFAERPEGSVSTLKIQRTQQEDSAVYLCASSRETGSGEQYFGPGTRLTVT.

The CDR3 spells CSVERIEEQYF. Written as DNA, the CDR3 is TGCAGCGTTGAAAGGATTGAGGAGCAGTATTTT. The rearrangement joins TRBV29-1 to TRBJ2-3; D is ambiguous. CDR3 length equals 11 residues. CDR1 and CDR2 from the germline V gene are SQVTM and ANQGSEA. Trimming stripped 2 bases from V and 11 bases from J, with 11 bases between.

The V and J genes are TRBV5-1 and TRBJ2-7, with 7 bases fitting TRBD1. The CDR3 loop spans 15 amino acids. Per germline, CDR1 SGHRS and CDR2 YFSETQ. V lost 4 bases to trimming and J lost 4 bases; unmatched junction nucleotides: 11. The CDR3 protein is CASSPGQVLPYEQYF. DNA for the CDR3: TGCGCCAGCAGCCCAGGACAGGTTTTACCGTACGAGCAGTACTTC.

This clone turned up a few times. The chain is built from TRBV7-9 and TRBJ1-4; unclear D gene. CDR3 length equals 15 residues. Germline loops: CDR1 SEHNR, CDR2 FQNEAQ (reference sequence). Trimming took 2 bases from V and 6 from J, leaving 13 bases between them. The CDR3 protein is CASSLSAAKDEKLFF. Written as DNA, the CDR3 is TGTGCCAGCAGCTTAAGCGCGGCCAAGGATGAAAAACTGTTTTTT. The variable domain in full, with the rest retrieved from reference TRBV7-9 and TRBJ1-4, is DTGVSQNPRHKITKRGQNVTFRCDPISEHNRLYWYRQTLGQGPEFLTYFQNEAQLEKSRLLSDRFSAERPKGSFSTLEIQRTEQGDSAMYLCASSLSAAKDEKLFFGSGTQLSVL.

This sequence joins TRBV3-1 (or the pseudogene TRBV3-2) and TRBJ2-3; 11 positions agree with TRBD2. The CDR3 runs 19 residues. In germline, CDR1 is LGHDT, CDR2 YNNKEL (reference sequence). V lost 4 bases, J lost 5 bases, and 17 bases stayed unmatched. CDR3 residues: CASSRIGRNSGRAGDTQYF. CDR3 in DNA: TGTGCCAGCAGCCGAATAGGAAGAAATAGCGGGAGGGCCGGAGATACGCAGTATTTT.

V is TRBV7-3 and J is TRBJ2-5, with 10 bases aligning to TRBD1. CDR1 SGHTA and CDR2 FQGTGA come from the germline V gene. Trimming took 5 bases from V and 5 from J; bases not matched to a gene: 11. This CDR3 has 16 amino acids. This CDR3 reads CASSPGTGARGETQYF. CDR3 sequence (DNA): TGTGCCAGCAGCCCAGGGACAGGGGCGCGTGGGGAGACCCAGTACTTC.

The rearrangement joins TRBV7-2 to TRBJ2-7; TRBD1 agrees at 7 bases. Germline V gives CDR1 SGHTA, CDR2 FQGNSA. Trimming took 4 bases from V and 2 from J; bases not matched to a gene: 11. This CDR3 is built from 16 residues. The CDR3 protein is CASSYWESDRAYEQYF. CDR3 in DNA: TGTGCCAGCAGCTATTGGGAAAGTGACAGGGCCTACGAGCAGTACTTC.

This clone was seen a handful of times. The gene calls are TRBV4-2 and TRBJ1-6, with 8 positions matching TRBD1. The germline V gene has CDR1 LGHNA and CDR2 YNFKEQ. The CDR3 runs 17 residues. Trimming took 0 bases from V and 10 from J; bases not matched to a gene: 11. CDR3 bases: TGTGCCAGCAGCCAAGATCGGGCAGGGGGCTTAGAATCACCCCTCCACTTT. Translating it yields CASSQDRAGGLESPLHF.

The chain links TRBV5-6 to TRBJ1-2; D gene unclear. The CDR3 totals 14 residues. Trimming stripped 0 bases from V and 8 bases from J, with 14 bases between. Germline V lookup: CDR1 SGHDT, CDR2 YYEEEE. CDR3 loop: CASSLDRAAGGYTF. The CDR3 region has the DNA TGTGCCAGCAGCTTGGATCGGGCGGCGGGGGGCTACACCTTC.

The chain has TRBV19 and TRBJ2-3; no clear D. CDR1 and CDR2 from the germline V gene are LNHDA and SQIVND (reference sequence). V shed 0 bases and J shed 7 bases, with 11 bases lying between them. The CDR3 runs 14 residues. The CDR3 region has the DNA TGTGCCAGTAGTATAGATCTTGAGAGTCATACGCAGTATTTT. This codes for CASSIDLESHTQYF. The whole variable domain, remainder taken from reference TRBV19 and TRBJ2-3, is DGGITQSPKYLFRKEGQNVTLSCEQNLNHDAMYWYRQDPGQGLRLIYYSQIVNDFQKGDIAEGYSVSREKKESFPLTVTSAQKNPTAFYLCASSIDLESHTQYFGPGTRLTVL.

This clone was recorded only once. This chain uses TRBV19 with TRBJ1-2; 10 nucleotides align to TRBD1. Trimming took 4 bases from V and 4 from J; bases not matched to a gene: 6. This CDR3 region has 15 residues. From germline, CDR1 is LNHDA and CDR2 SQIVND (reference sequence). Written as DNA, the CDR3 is TGTGCCAGTAGTAGGGTCGGGACAGGGGTCTATGGCTACACCTTC. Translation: CASSRVGTGVYGYTF.

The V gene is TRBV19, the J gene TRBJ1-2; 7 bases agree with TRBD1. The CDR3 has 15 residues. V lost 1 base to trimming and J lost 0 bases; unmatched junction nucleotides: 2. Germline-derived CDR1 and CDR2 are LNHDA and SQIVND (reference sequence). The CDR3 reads CASSIGGTANYGYTF. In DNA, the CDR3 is TGTGCCAGTAGTATAGGTGGGACAGCTAACTATGGCTACACCTTC.

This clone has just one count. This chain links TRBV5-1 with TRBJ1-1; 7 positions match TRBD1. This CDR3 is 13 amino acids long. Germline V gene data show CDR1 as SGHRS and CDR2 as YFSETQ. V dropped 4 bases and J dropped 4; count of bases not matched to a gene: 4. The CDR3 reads CASSGDRLTEAFF. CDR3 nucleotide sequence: TGCGCCAGCAGCGGGGACAGACTCACTGAAGCTTTCTTT. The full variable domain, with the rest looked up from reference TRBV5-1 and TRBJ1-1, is KAGVTQTPRYLIKTRGQQVTLSCSPISGHRSVSWYQQTPGQGLQFLFEYFSETQRNKGNFPGRFSGRQFSNSRSEMNVSTLELGDSALYLCASSGDRLTEAFFGQGTRLTVV.

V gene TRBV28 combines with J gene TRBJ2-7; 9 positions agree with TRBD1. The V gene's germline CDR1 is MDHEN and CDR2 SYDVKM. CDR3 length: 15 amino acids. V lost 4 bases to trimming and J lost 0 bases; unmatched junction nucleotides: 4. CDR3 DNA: TGTGCCAGCAGTTGGCCGACAGGGGGCTCCTACGAGCAGTACTTC. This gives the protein CASSWPTGGSYEQYF.

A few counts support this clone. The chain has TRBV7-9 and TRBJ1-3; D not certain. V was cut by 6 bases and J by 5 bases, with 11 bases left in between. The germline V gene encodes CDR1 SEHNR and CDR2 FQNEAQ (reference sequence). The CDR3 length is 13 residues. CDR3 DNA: TGTGCCAGCAGTTCGGCGGAAAGAAACACCATATATTTT. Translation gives CASSSAERNTIYF.

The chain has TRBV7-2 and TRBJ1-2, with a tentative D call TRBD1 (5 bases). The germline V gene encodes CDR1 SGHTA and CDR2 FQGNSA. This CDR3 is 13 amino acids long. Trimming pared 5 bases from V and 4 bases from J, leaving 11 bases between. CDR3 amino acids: CASSLGGAYGYTF. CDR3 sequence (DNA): TGTGCCAGCAGCCTTGGAGGGGCCTATGGCTACACCTTC.

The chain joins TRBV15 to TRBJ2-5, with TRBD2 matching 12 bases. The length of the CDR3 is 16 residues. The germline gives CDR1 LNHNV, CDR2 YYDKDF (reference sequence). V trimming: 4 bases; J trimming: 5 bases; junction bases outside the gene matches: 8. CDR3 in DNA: TGTGCCACCAGCACAGGACTAGCGGGGAGGGGGGAGACCCAGTACTTC. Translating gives CATSTGLAGRGETQYF.

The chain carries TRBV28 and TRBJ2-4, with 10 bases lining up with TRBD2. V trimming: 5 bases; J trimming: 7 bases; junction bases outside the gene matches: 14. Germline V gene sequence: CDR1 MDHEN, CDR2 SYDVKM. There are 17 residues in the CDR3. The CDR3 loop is CASSQHFGLAVLNIQYF. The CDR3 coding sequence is TGTGCCAGCAGTCAACATTTCGGACTAGCGGTTTTGAACATTCAGTACTTC.

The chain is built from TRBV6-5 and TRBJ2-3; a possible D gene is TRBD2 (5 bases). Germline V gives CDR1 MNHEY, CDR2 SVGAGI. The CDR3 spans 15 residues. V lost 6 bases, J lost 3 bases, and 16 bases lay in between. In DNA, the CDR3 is TGTGCCAGCAGCACTAGAGATTACCCAACAGATACGCAGTATTTT. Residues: CASSTRDYPTDTQYF.

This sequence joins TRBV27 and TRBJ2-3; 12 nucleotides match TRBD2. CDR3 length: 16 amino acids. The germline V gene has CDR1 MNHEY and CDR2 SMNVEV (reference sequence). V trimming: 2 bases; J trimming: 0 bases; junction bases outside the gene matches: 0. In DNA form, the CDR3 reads TGTGCCAGCAGTTTAGGACTAGCGGGGAGCACAGATACGCAGTATTTT. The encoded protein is CASSLGLAGSTDTQYF.

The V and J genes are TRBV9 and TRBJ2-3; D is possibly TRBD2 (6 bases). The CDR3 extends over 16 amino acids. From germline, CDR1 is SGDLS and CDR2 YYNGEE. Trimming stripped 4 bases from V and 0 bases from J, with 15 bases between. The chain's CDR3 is CASSLRLVPSTDTQYF. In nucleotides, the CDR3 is TGTGCCAGCAGCCTACGACTAGTACCTAGCACAGATACGCAGTATTTT.

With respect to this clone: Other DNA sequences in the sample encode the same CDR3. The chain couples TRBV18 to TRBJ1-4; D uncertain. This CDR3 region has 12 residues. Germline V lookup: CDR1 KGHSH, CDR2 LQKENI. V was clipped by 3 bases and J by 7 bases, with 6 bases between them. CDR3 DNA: TGTGCCAGCTCACCGGCGGGTGAAAAACTGTTTTTT. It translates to CASSPAGEKLFF.